Listed below are T cell receptor beta chains from one sample, sequenced in a study of cytomegalovirus exposure and HLA in healthy donors. TCRdb's copy holds only in-frame clones and misses some; the assay was immunoSEQ multiplex PCR. The sample records over 120,000 clones, around 80% being singletons. The sequenced material came from PBMCs. The receptors derive from a man aged 30-40 years in good health and CMV-seropositive. Both conserved end residues are part of each CDR3. A D gene is named only where the DNA matches it firmly. Some rows have no size entry. The others give once, few or many, or a class for an expanded clone.

-	-	TRBV7-2	TRBJ1-2	CASSGTGVQGDGYTF	TGTGCCAGCAGCGGAACGGGTGTACAGGGAGATGGCTACACCTTC
-	-	TRBV27	TRBJ1-6	CASSFSQPTVSYNSPLHF	TGTGCCAGCAGTTTTTCACAGCCCACCGTCTCCTATAATTCACCCCTCCACTTT
-	TRBD1	TRBV5-1	TRBJ2-3	CASSLQQGVSTDTQYF	TGCGCCAGCAGCTTGCAACAGGGGGTTAGCACAGATACGCAGTATTTT
-	TRBD1	TRBV28	TRBJ1-4	CASSLSQGGNEKLFF	TGTGCCAGCAGTTTAAGTCAGGGGGGAAATGAAAAACTGTTTTTT
-	TRBD2	TRBV27	TRBJ2-7	CASSLTSGSGSYEQYF	TGTGCCAGCAGTCTTACTAGCGGCAGCGGATCCTACGAGCAGTACTTC
-	-	TRBV6-5	TRBJ2-5	CASSYSGGATQYF	TGTGCCAGCAGTTACTCGGGGGGGGCGACCCAGTACTTC
-	-	TRBV7-3	TRBJ2-1	CASSLMGTRNEQFF	TGTGCCAGCAGCTTAATGGGCACTCGCAATGAGCAGTTCTTC
-	-	TRBV5-4	TRBJ1-6	CASSLDRSNSPLHF	TGTGCCAGCAGCTTGGACAGGTCTAATTCACCCCTCCACTTT
-	-	TRBV2	TRBJ2-3	CASSPPTGTDTQYF	TGTGCCAGCAGTCCTCCGACTGGCACAGATACGCAGTATTTT
once	TRBD1	TRBV7-9	TRBJ1-1	CSSSPGGTEAFF	TGTTCCAGCAGCCCAGGGGGTACTGAAGCTTTCTTT
once	TRBD1	TRBV28	TRBJ2-7	CASRGQGMSYEQYF	TGTGCCAGCAGGGGACAGGGGATGTCCTACGAGCAGTACTTC
-	-	TRBV2	TRBJ2-5	CASRVQVQETQYF	TGTGCCAGCAGGGTACAGGTGCAAGAGACCCAGTACTTC
-	-	TRBV29-1	TRBJ2-7	CSVETGHEQYF	TGCAGCGTGGAGACAGGACACGAGCAGTACTTC
-	TRBD2	TRBV5-4	TRBJ2-7	CASRLAGGPSAEQYF	TGTGCCAGCAGATTAGCGGGAGGGCCCTCCGCCGAGCAGTACTTC
-	-	TRBV5-8	TRBJ1-5	CASSLGVGRGQPQHF	TGTGCCAGCAGCTTGGGTGTAGGAAGGGGTCAGCCCCAGCATTTT
-	-	TRBV4-1	TRBJ2-7	CASSQTKAGEQYF	TGCGCCAGCAGCCAGACGAAAGCGGGCGAGCAGTACTTC
-	-	TRBV7-8	TRBJ2-3	CASSLRSAPGTDTQYF	TGTGCCAGCAGCTTGAGGTCAGCACCCGGGACAGATACGCAGTATTTT
-	TRBD2	TRBV2	TRBJ2-1	CASSEGTSGTLFF	TGTGCCAGCAGTGAGGGGACTAGCGGGACCCTGTTCTTC
-	TRBD2	TRBV7-2	TRBJ2-7	CASSLVGAGVNF	TGTGCCAGCAGCTTAGTCGGTGCGGGAGTCAACTTC
once	TRBD2	TRBV4-2	TRBJ2-2	CASSQRDSGGENTGELFF	TGTGCCAGCAGCCAAAGGGATAGCGGGGGGGAGAACACCGGGGAGCTGTTTTTT
once	-	TRBV7-3	TRBJ1-5	CASSYQGELYSNQPQHF	TGTGCCAGCAGCTACCAAGGAGAACTCTATAGCAATCAGCCCCAGCATTTT
-	-	TRBV5-1	TRBJ1-2	CASSLEGESHGYTF	TGCGCCAGCAGCTTGGAAGGGGAAAGCCATGGCTACACCTTC
-	TRBD1	TRBV7-2	TRBJ1-5	CASSSQGSEQPQHF	TGTGCCAGCAGCTCACAGGGGTCGGAGCAGCCCCAGCATTTT
few	-	TRBV6-5	TRBJ1-6	CASSDGNNSPLHF	TGTGCCAGCTCCGATGGCAATAATTCACCCCTCCACTTT
-	TRBD1	TRBV2	TRBJ2-6	CASTGQGIAGANVLTF	TGTGCCAGCACCGGACAGGGAATCGCTGGGGCCAACGTCCTGACTTTC
-	TRBD2	TRBV4-2	TRBJ2-2	CASSQVAGGVSGELFF	TGTGCCAGCAGCCAAGTAGCGGGGGGTGTGTCCGGGGAGCTGTTTTTT
once	-	TRBV19	TRBJ2-4	CASSIGGQSKNIQYF	TGTGCCAGTAGTATCGGGGGGCAGTCCAAAAACATTCAGTACTTC
-	-	TRBV2	TRBJ1-5	CASSLQGLINQPQHF	TGTGCCAGCAGCCTCCAGGGGCTTATCAATCAGCCCCAGCATTTT
-	TRBD2	TRBV2	TRBJ2-3	CASSELAGGRDTQYF	TGTGCCAGCAGTGAATTAGCGGGGGGGAGAGATACGCAGTATTTT
-	-	TRBV5-1	TRBJ2-7	CASSLEAGTYEQYF	TGCGCCAGCAGCTTGGAGGCGGGTACCTACGAGCAGTACTTC
-	-	TRBV14	TRBJ1-1	CASSQEAGRRTEAFF	TGTGCCAGCAGCCAAGAGGCAGGGAGGAGGACTGAAGCTTTCTTT
-	-	TRBV6-5	TRBJ1-1	CASPPEGDTEAFF	TGTGCCAGCCCACCAGAGGGGGACACTGAAGCTTTCTTT
few	-	TRBV2	TRBJ1-1	CASKTLRLFEAFF	TGTGCCAGCAAGACACTCAGGTTATTTGAAGCTTTCTTT
-	-	TRBV19	TRBJ1-1	CASMRLNTEAFF	TGTGCCAGTATGCGGTTGAACACTGAAGCTTTCTTT
-	-	TRBV7-2	TRBJ1-6	CASSLEAKVSPLHF	TGTGCCAGCAGCTTAGAAGCGAAGGTTTCACCCCTCCACTTT
-	-	TRBV6-1	TRBJ1-3	CASSDGQGNTIYF	TGTGCCAGCAGTGATGGACAGGGAAACACCATATATTTT
-	-	TRBV18	TRBJ2-3	CASSPPRGSDTQYF	TGTGCCAGCTCACCACCACGCGGCTCAGATACGCAGTATTTT
-	-	TRBV12-2	TRBJ2-1	CASRLRGLANEQFF	TGTGCAAGTCGCTTAAGGGGGCTTGCTAATGAGCAGTTCTTC
-	-	TRBV7-8	TRBJ2-2	CASSPTRFRGGELFF	TGTGCCAGCAGCCCGACTCGATTTCGGGGCGGGGAGCTGTTTTTT
-	TRBD1	TRBV18	TRBJ2-1	CASSGTVPDNEQFF	TGTGCCAGCTCAGGGACAGTTCCGGACAATGAGCAGTTCTTC
-	TRBD2	TRBV6-5	TRBJ2-5	CASSVLAGETQYF	TGTGCCAGCAGTGTACTAGCGGGAGAGACCCAGTACTTC
-	-	TRBV13	TRBJ2-1	CASSRSTYNEQFF	TGTGCCAGCAGCCGGAGTACGTACAATGAGCAGTTCTTC
-	TRBD2	TRBV27	TRBJ2-7	CASSPGTSGGYEQYF	TGTGCCAGCAGTCCCGGGACTAGCGGGGGGTACGAGCAGTACTTC
-	-	TRBV30	TRBJ1-6	CAWSNGQRSPLHF	TGTGCCTGGAGTAACGGACAGAGATCACCCCTCCACTTT
-	-	TRBV10-3	TRBJ1-5	CAIRDSSNQPQHF	TGTGCCATCAGAGACAGTAGCAATCAGCCCCAGCATTTT
-	-	TRBV5-1	TRBJ1-1	CASSPDRVNTEAFF	TGCGCCAGCAGCCCCGACAGAGTGAACACTGAAGCTTTCTTT
few	-	TRBV10-1	TRBJ1-1	CALGGGNTEAFF	TGCGCACTGGGGGGTGGGAACACTGAAGCTTTCTTT
-	TRBD2	TRBV5-1	TRBJ2-3	CASSPSGGFTDTQYF	TGCGCCAGCAGCCCTAGCGGGGGGTTCACAGATACGCAGTATTTT
-	TRBD1	TRBV6-5	TRBJ1-2	CASSSLGQGINYGYTF	TGTGCCAGCAGTTCCCTGGGACAGGGAATTAACTATGGCTACACCTTC
medium-sized	-	TRBV6-1	TRBJ1-1	CASSDRENTEAFF	TGTGCCAGCAGTGACAGGGAAAACACTGAAGCTTTCTTT
-	-	TRBV29-1	TRBJ1-4	CSVGGATNEKLFF	TGCAGCGTTGGGGGGGCAACTAATGAAAAACTGTTTTTT
-	TRBD2	TRBV2	TRBJ2-5	CASSEVRGGQETQYF	TGTGCCAGCAGTGAAGTACGGGGGGGTCAAGAGACCCAGTACTTC
-	TRBD1	TRBV5-1	TRBJ1-2	CASSLAGDRVRYGYTF	TGCGCCAGCAGCTTGGCGGGGGACAGGGTACGGTATGGCTACACCTTC
-	-	TRBV6-1	TRBJ1-5	CASRASNQPQHF	TGTGCCAGCAGGGCTAGCAATCAGCCCCAGCATTTT
-	-	TRBV19	TRBJ1-5	CASRRDAFNQPQHF	TGTGCCAGTAGGCGGGACGCCTTTAATCAGCCCCAGCATTTT
few	-	TRBV4-1	TRBJ1-3	CASSQAGTGNTIYF	TGCGCCAGCAGCCAAGCAGGGACTGGAAACACCATATATTTT
-	-	TRBV7-3	TRBJ1-6	CASRGGNNSPLHF	TGTGCAAGCAGGGGAGGAAATAATTCACCCCTCCACTTT